A selection of T cell receptor beta chains follows, all from one sample in a study of T cell responses to AZD1222 COVID-19 vaccine. Assay used: immunoSEQ multiplex PCR; TCRdb lists only in-frame clones, some missing. This sample has tens of thousands of clones, with less than 90% found just once. Material: peripheral blood, obtained on day 0 of AZD1222 vaccination. The receptors derive from an adult in good health. CDR3s leave out the opening cysteine and the closing phenylalanine or tryptophan. Fields, in order: V gene, CDR3 protein.

TRBV19 | ASRGQGYVGEKLF
TRBV6-2/TRBV6-3 | ASSHHGDRPYEQY
TRBV21-1 | ASSGRTDEETQY
TRBV6-2/TRBV6-3 | ASSRVYGTAANYGYT
TRBV19 | ATETGADQPQH
TRBV5-1 | ASSLDGAREGQPQH
TRBV7-2 | ASSRGVGTEAF
TRBV11-2 | ASSLGVGRNQPQH
TRBV4-3 | ASSSGTGVSSYNEQF
TRBV9 | ASSVEGTGRGTQY
TRBV9 | ASSVGSFRTSGLGDTQY
TRBV19 | ASRLAGIYNEQF
TRBV11-3 | ASSLARQHSSPLH
TRBV30 | AWNLFRVGTEAF
TRBV27 | ASTPGGGSLIGELF
TRBV27 | ASRKNAGQGNIQY
TRBV5-1 | ASSKTGSEETQY
TRBV25-1 | ASRGQGALGYT
TRBV19 | ASSRPGQGVLSGNTIY
TRBV4-1 | ASSQEALGTGDYEQY
TRBV19 | ASSSRNRNQPQH
TRBV6-5 | ASSSRYTEAF
TRBV6-5 | ASSYSPGATDTQY
TRBV2 | ASNSEALAQETQY
TRBV19 | ASSITRTGRKNSNQPQH
TRBV3-1/TRBV3-2 | ASSQGSGYNSPLH
TRBV28 | ASRVSSGSSYEQY
TRBV28 | ASSFQGLGNQPQH
TRBV2 | ASTMVVSSYNSPLH
TRBV5-1 | ASSLAGRARTDTQY
TRBV2 | ASRKGYLGGFNSNQPQH
TRBV5-4 | ASSLFSSTSYEQY
TRBV19 | ASKDGRYGYT
TRBV7-9 | ASSLGPSDSYEQY
TRBV6-1 | ASSEEAGSHYEQY
TRBV28 | ATRGTLYGYT
TRBV19 | ASTAQGAVGYGYT
TRBV4-2 | ASSQDLNGRGPF
TRBV7-2 | ASSLADRGPYEQY
TRBV2 | ASSGVAGTGELF
TRBV5-1 | ASSGQGAYNEQF
TRBV9 | ASSTNPLTGELF
TRBV5-1 | ASSWGRDYEQY
TRBV21-1 | ASRGGTEQF